The 10 T cell receptor beta chains listed next were all sequenced from one sample in a study of Ad26.COV2.S vaccination and SARS-CoV-2 variants. Method: immunoSEQ multiplex PCR; TCRdb's copy keeps in-frame clones and lacks some. The sample lists hundreds of thousands of clones; more than 80% were seen once. The treatment was: around 19 received Ad26.COV2.S at low or high dose, single or two shots; 5 received placebo; per-sample allocation not given. On day 63 after the first injection, vaccine and placebo recipients gave samples. The specimen comprised peripheral blood, sampled in a trial of Ad26.COV2.S vaccine versus placebo. These receptor sequences come from a person aged 18-65 years who received the Ad26.COV2.S COVID-19 vaccine or a placebo.

This rearrangement joins TRBV20-1 to TRBJ1-2; no clear D. The V gene's germline CDR1 is DFQATT and CDR2 SNEGSKA (reference sequence). The CDR3 contains 11 residues. The CDR3 bases are TGCAGCACTTCCCTATTCTATGGCTACACCTTC. It codes for CSTSLFYGYTF.

A note on this clone: In this CDR3 the conserved last residue, phenylalanine or tryptophan, is missing, so a read error is likely. Because the CDR3's place on the DNA is in doubt, the DNA is left out and the CDR3 is given as listed by TCRdb. The rearrangement links TRBV5-4 to TRBJ1-1. From germline, CDR1 is SGHNT and CDR2 YYREEE (reference sequence). Inclusive of both ends, the CDR3 amounts to 13 amino acids. The CDR3 protein is CASSLGTGRTLQL.

A word on this clone: The sample contains more than one DNA sequence encoding this CDR3. CDR3 loop: CASSFSGGNEQFF. CDR3 DNA sequence: TGTGCCAGCAGTTTTTCCGGAGGGAATGAGCAGTTCTTC. The rearrangement joins TRBV27 to TRBJ2-1; a weak D match, TRBD2 (6 bases). Germline values: CDR1 MNHEY, CDR2 SMNVEV (reference sequence). The CDR3 runs to 13 residues. Trimming pared 3 bases from V and 7 bases from J, leaving 10 bases between.

This rearrangement joins TRBV5-4 to TRBJ2-1, with 12 bases matching TRBD2. CDR1 and CDR2 (germline): SGHNT, YYREEE (reference sequence). V dropped 2 bases and J dropped 10; count of bases not matched to a gene: 1. This CDR3 comprises 13 residues. CDR3 DNA sequence: TGTGCCAGCAGCTTCGGACTAGCGGGGGAGCAGTTCTTC. This gives the protein CASSFGLAGEQFF.

The CDR3 loop reads CASSYSTQPGPQHF. CDR3 nucleotides: TGTGCCAGCAGTTACTCGACCCAGCCGGGGCCCCAGCATTTT. V and J are TRBV6-6 and TRBJ1-5; D is ambiguous. The CDR3 loop spans 14 amino acids. Germline lookup yields CDR1 MNHNY and CDR2 SVGAGI (reference sequence). Trimming removed 0 bases from V and 9 bases from J, with 12 bases in between.

The CDR3 nucleotides are TGTGCCAGCAGCCAGCGAGGGGTAGCGGGAGCCACCGGGGAGCTGTTTTTT. Translating it yields CASSQRGVAGATGELFF. The chain joins TRBV3-1 (or the pseudogene TRBV3-2) to TRBJ2-2; TRBD2 agrees at 9 bases. The junction had 9 bases not matched to a gene; V was cut back by 3 bases and J by 4 bases. The CDR3 runs to 17 residues. The germline CDR1 and CDR2 sequences are LGHDT and YNNKEL (reference sequence).

V usage is TRBV4-2 and J usage is TRBJ2-1; 11 bases are a match to TRBD1. Germline CDR1 LGHNA, CDR2 YNFKEQ. The CDR3 length is 16 residues. After removal of 5 bases from V and 4 bases from J, the junction contained 7 bases not matched to a gene. CDR3 protein: CASSVGQGAGYNEQFF. The CDR3 DNA sequence: TGTGCCAGCAGCGTTGGACAGGGGGCGGGGTACAATGAGCAGTTCTTC.

Regarding this clone: At the DNA level, this CDR3 is encoded by other sequences in the same sample as well. The chain joins TRBV6-5 to TRBJ2-1; D remains ambiguous. V lost 0 bases and J 1 base, leaving 4 bases between the germline ends. The length of the CDR3 is 14 residues. Germline CDR1 reads MNHEY; CDR2 reads SVGAGI. CDR3 in DNA: TGTGCCAGCAGTTACTCGAATTCCTACAATGAGCAGTTCTTC. Translated, it gives CASSYSNSYNEQFF.

In its sample, this clone was seen once. The chain has TRBV19 and TRBJ1-5; D possibly corresponds to TRBD1 (6 bases). V lost 2 bases and J 9 bases, leaving 17 bases between the germline ends. Per the germline V gene, CDR1 is LNHDA and CDR2 is SQIVND (reference sequence). The CDR3 loop spans 15 amino acids. This chain's CDR3 is CASSITRTVPSPQHF. The CDR3 nucleotides are TGTGCCAGTAGTATAACAAGGACAGTTCCCTCGCCCCAGCATTTT.

This chain uses TRBV3-1 (or the pseudogene TRBV3-2) with TRBJ2-5; TRBD1 aligns across 8 bases. After removal of 4 bases from V and 2 bases from J, the junction contained 6 bases not matched to a gene. This CDR3 region has 15 residues. Germline V gene sequence: CDR1 LGHDT, CDR2 YNNKEL (reference sequence). The CDR3 region has the DNA TGTGCCAGCAGCCCCGGGACAGGCGATCAAGAGACCCAGTACTTC. It is translated as CASSPGTGDQETQYF.